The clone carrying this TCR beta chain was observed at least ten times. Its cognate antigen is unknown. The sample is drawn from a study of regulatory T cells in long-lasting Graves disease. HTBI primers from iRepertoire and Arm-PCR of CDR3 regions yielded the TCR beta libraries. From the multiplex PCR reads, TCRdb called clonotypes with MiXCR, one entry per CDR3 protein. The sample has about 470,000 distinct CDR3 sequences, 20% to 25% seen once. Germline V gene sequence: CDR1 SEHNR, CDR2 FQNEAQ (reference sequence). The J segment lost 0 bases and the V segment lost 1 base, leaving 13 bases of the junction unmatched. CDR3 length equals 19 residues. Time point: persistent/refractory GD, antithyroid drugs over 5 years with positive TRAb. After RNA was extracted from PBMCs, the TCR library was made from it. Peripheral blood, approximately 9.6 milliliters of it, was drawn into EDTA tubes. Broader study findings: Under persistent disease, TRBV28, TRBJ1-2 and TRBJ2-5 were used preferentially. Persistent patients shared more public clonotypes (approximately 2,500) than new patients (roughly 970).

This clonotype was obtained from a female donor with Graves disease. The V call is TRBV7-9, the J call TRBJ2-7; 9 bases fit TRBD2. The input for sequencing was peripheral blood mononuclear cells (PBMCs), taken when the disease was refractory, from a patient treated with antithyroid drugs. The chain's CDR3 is CASSLGWPSGRLPSYEQYF. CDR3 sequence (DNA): TGTGCCAGCAGCTTAGGATGGCCGAGCGGGAGGTTGCCCTCCTACGAGCAGTACTTC.